A single sample gave rise to the 28 T cell receptor beta chains below, sequenced in a study of blood T cell repertoires in COVID-19. Generated by immunoSEQ multiplex PCR, the TCRdb table keeps only in-frame clones and is missing some. The sample lists hundreds of thousands of clones, approximately 90% seen once, with roughly 4% in the top ten. Sequenced input: PBMCs or T cells enriched from blood (not recorded which). The receptor source for this set is a man in his thirties or forties who had recovered from COVID-19.

V usage is TRBV7-8 and J usage is TRBJ1-1; maybe TRBD1 (6 bases). The CDR3 is made up of 15 amino acids. Between the trimmed V and J ends, which lost 3 bases and 0 bases, there was a span of 11 bases. CDR1 SGHVS and CDR2 FQNEAQ come from the germline V gene. This chain's CDR3 is CASSLIGQLNTEAFF. The CDR3 DNA follows: TGTGCCAGCAGCTTGATCGGACAGTTGAACACTGAAGCTTTCTTT. Full variable domain (rest looked up from reference TRBV7-8 and TRBJ1-1): GAGVSQSPRYKVAKRGQDVALRCDPISGHVSLFWYQQALGQGPEFLTYFQNEAQLDKSGLPSDRFFAERPEGSVSTLKIQRTQQEDSAVYLCASSLIGQLNTEAFFGQGTRLTVV.

The V gene is TRBV7-6, the J gene TRBJ2-5, with D perhaps TRBD1 (5 bases). V lost 5 bases and J 3 bases, leaving 19 bases between the germline ends. Per the germline V gene, CDR1 is SGHVS and CDR2 is FNYEAQ. This CDR3 has 16 residues. The CDR3 sequence is CASSQQGRAAEETQYF. DNA of the CDR3: TGTGCCAGCAGCCAGCAAGGCAGGGCTGCGGAAGAGACCCAGTACTTC.

The V gene is TRBV6-5, the J gene TRBJ1-3; D remains ambiguous. From germline, CDR1 is MNHEY and CDR2 SVGAGI. V dropped 6 bases and J dropped 9 bases, with 12 bases sitting between them. This CDR3 has 12 residues. This CDR3 is CASSPGWSTIYF. The CDR3 DNA follows: TGTGCCAGCAGCCCGGGTTGGAGCACCATATATTTT.

The rearrangement joins TRBV27 to TRBJ2-7; 8 nucleotides align to TRBD2. Trimming cost V 6 bases and J 5 bases; bases outside gene matches: 9. The CDR3 runs 14 residues. Germline V lookup: CDR1 MNHEY, CDR2 SMNVEV (reference sequence). CDR3 bases: TGTGCCAGCAGGCGGGGCGGGGGGTCAGACGAGCAGTACTTC. Translation gives CASRRGGGSDEQYF.

This chain uses TRBV3-1 (or the pseudogene TRBV3-2) with TRBJ1-6; a weak D match, TRBD1 (5 bases). There are 16 residues in the CDR3. CDR1 is LGHDT and CDR2 is YNNKEL in the germline V gene (reference sequence). The V end lost 4 bases, the J end lost 10 bases, and 20 bases lay between the germline ends. The CDR3 loop reads CASSRAVGLLESPLHF. The CDR3 bases are TGTGCCAGCAGCCGAGCAGTGGGGCTATTAGAGTCACCCCTCCACTTT.

This clone was seen just once. This CDR3 is CASSLSGGANQPQHF. The CDR3 DNA sequence: TGTGCCAGCAGTTTATCCGGGGGAGCCAATCAGCCCCAGCATTTT. The chain couples TRBV28 to TRBJ1-5; TRBD1 might be the D (5 bases). The length of the CDR3 is 15 residues. Between the trimmed V and J ends, which lost 1 base and 3 bases, there was a span of 10 bases. The germline V gene has CDR1 MDHEN and CDR2 SYDVKM.

The gene calls are TRBV6-5 and TRBJ2-7, with 7 bases that match TRBD2. The CDR3 contains 15 residues. V shed 11 bases and J 0 bases; nucleotides not matched to a gene: 13. The germline V gene has CDR1 MNHEY and CDR2 SVGAGI. The CDR3 region has the DNA TGTGCCGGCCTACAGCTGCGGGGGAGCTCCTACGAGCAGTACTTC. Its translation is CAGLQLRGSSYEQYF.

This chain links TRBV21-1 with TRBJ2-5; TRBD2, as called in the table, went unchecked against the DNA. TRBV21-1 is listed as a pseudogene. This CDR3 comprises 14 residues. This CDR3 reads CASSITLHQETQYF. The CDR3 nucleotides read TGTGCCAGCAGCATTACACTACATCAAGAGACCCAGTACTTC.

The chain combines TRBV30 with TRBJ2-1; no definite D call. Trimming cost V 7 bases and J 12 bases, with 16 bases left between them. The germline V gene has CDR1 GTSNPN and CDR2 SVGIG (reference sequence). The length of the CDR3 is 11 residues. The CDR3, as DNA: TGTGCCTTTACACTGCTCGCAGGGCAGTTCTTC. Encoded protein: CAFTLLAGQFF.

This clone was detected only once. This chain links TRBV5-1 with TRBJ2-6; no clear D. CDR3 length: 19 amino acids. Germline V gene data show CDR1 as SGHRS and CDR2 as YFSETQ. Between the trimmed V and J ends, which lost 1 base and 0 bases, there was a span of 17 bases. In DNA, the CDR3 is TGCGCCAGCAGCTTGAGAGGCGGCGTGCCCTCCTCTGGGGCCAACGTCCTGACTTTC. Its protein is CASSLRGGVPSSGANVLTF.

The sample holds one count of this clone. The chain employs TRBV2 and TRBJ2-2; 7 bases fit TRBD2. Germline CDR1 is SNHLY and CDR2 is FYNNEI. There are 18 residues in the CDR3. Trimming removed 4 bases from V and 4 bases from J; junction bases left unmatched: 15. Here the CDR3 DNA reads TGTGCCAGCAGTGCCATCGGATCCGGGGAGGGCCGCACCGGGGAGCTGTTTTTT. This codes for CASSAIGSGEGRTGELFF.

This clone came up once. V is TRBV3-1 (or the pseudogene TRBV3-2) and J is TRBJ2-2, with 10 bases that match TRBD2. The CDR3 has 16 amino acids. Germline CDR1 LGHDT, CDR2 YNNKEL (reference sequence). V shed 1 base and J 6 bases; nucleotides not matched to a gene: 5. CDR3 DNA sequence: TGTGCCAGCAGCCAAGCCAGCGGGAGGGCCGCCGGGGAGCTGTTTTTT. Translation: CASSQASGRAAGELFF.

The chain carries TRBV2 and TRBJ1-1; the match to TRBD1 covers 7 bases. The J segment lost 1 base and the V segment lost 1 base, leaving 6 bases of the junction unmatched. CDR3 size: 16 residues. Germline V gives CDR1 SNHLY, CDR2 FYNNEI. In DNA, the CDR3 is TGTGCCAGCAGTGAAGGGCAGGGGGGAAGGAACACTGAAGCTTTCTTT. Its translation is CASSEGQGGRNTEAFF.

J is TRBJ1-2 and V is TRBV6-1; D perhaps matches TRBD1 (5 bases). Germline values: CDR1 MNHNS, CDR2 SASEGT. The CDR3 spans 17 residues. V was trimmed by 0 bases and J by 3 bases, leaving 17 bases between them. CDR3 sequence reads: CASSEAYGKGVYYGYTF. The CDR3 DNA follows: TGTGCCAGCAGTGAAGCGTACGGAAAAGGGGTGTACTATGGCTACACCTTC.

The genes are TRBV5-1 and TRBJ2-7, with TRBD1 matching 8 bases. There are 14 residues in the CDR3. CDR1 and CDR2 from the germline V gene are SGHRS and YFSETQ. J was trimmed by 5 bases and V by 5 bases; bases with no gene match: 9. CDR3 coding DNA: TGCGCCAGCAGTTTCGACAGGGGTAGAAACGAGCAGTACTTC. Translated, it gives CASSFDRGRNEQYF.

The CDR3 DNA is TGCGCCAGCAGCTTGTTGTCAGGGGCGGGTCAGCCCCAGCATTTT. It translates to CASSLLSGAGQPQHF. The chain combines TRBV5-1 with TRBJ1-5; maybe TRBD1 (6 bases). Trimming pared 1 base from V and 6 bases from J, leaving 14 bases between. The length of the CDR3 is 15 residues. Germline lookup yields CDR1 SGHRS and CDR2 YFSETQ.

This clone was seen a single time. This chain joins TRBV9 and TRBJ2-3; maybe TRBD1 (5 bases). V lost 0 bases and J lost 3, with 11 bases in between. Per germline, CDR1 SGDLS and CDR2 YYNGEE. The CDR3 is made up of 15 amino acids. The CDR3 DNA follows: TGTGCCAGCAGCGTAGGGCAGGGCTGGACAGATACGCAGTATTTT. As protein: CASSVGQGWTDTQYF.

This clone has a count of ten or more. The chain joins TRBV7-9 to TRBJ1-6; TRBD1 might be the D (5 bases). CDR1 SEHNR and CDR2 FQNEAQ come from the germline V gene (reference sequence). The CDR3 runs to 16 residues. The germline V and J ends were trimmed by 5 bases and 4 bases, with 15 bases remaining between them. The CDR3 protein is CASSGGLPLYNSPLHF. CDR3 coding DNA: TGTGCCAGCAGCGGGGGACTCCCACTGTATAATTCACCCCTCCACTTT.

This sequence joins TRBV7-9 and TRBJ2-1; the D gene is possibly TRBD2 (5 bases). The CDR3 runs to 13 residues. The ends were cut back, 3 bases at V and 6 bases at J, with 9 bases in the middle. The V gene's germline CDR1 is SEHNR and CDR2 FQNEAQ (reference sequence). CDR3 sequence: CASSFREGNEQFF. The CDR3 DNA reads as TGTGCCAGCAGCTTCCGCGAGGGCAATGAGCAGTTCTTC. Filled out from reference TRBV7-9 and TRBJ2-1, the complete variable domain reads DTGVSQNPRHKITKRGQNVTFRCDPISEHNRLYWYRQTLGQGPEFLTYFQNEAQLEKSRLLSDRFSAERPKGSFSTLEIQRTEQGDSAMYLCASSFREGNEQFFGPGTRLTVL.

The chain recombines TRBV18 with TRBJ1-5; D may be TRBD1 (6 bases). The V gene's germline CDR1 is KGHSH and CDR2 LQKENI. The length of the CDR3 is 15 residues. V lost 4 bases, J lost 7 bases, and 17 bases lay in between. The CDR3 DNA follows: TGTGCCAGCTCACAGAACGCAGGGGTTGAGCAGCCCCAGCATTTT. Translation: CASSQNAGVEQPQHF.

Concerning this clone itself: The junction does not match germline at one end; this may be a read error. J is TRBJ1-2 and V is TRBV6-5, with 7 nucleotides matching TRBD1. The length of the CDR3 is 15 residues. Per the germline V gene, CDR1 is MNHEY and CDR2 is SVGAGI. The CDR3 DNA reads TGTGTCAGCAGTAAGACAGGGCAGGGGAACTATGGCTACACCTTC. Translation: CVSSKTGQGNYGYTF.

The V gene is TRBV7-8, the J gene TRBJ1-1; 7 nucleotides line up with TRBD1. The CDR3 extends over 18 amino acids. Germline CDR1 SGHVS, CDR2 FQNEAQ. V was clipped by 0 bases and J by 0 bases; unmatched bases: 10. The CDR3 region has the DNA TGTGCCAGCAGCTTAGCGGGTAGGGGGCGAAGGGTGAACACTGAAGCTTTCTTT. Protein sequence: CASSLAGRGRRVNTEAFF. Looking up the rest from reference TRBV7-8 and TRBJ1-1 gives the full variable domain: GAGVSQSPRYKVAKRGQDVALRCDPISGHVSLFWYQQALGQGPEFLTYFQNEAQLDKSGLPSDRFFAERPEGSVSTLKIQRTQQEDSAVYLCASSLAGRGRRVNTEAFFGQGTRLTVV.

The gene calls are TRBV6-1 and TRBJ2-7; 9 bases match TRBD1. CDR1 is MNHNS and CDR2 is SASEGT in the germline V gene. The CDR3 extends over 14 amino acids. J lost 3 bases, V lost 3 bases, and 3 bases had no gene match. The DNA of the CDR3 is TGTGCCAGCAGTGAGGGACAGGGATTCTACGAGCAGTACTTC. This gives the protein CASSEGQGFYEQYF.

The chain uses TRBV19 and TRBJ2-1; no reliable D call. The germline gives CDR1 LNHDA, CDR2 SQIVND (reference sequence). The CDR3 consists of 16 residues. V lost 3 bases, J lost 4 bases, and 16 bases lay in between. CDR3 in amino acids: CASSIQRSVPYNEQFF. CDR3 nucleotide sequence: TGTGCCAGTAGTATTCAGCGATCAGTTCCATACAATGAGCAGTTCTTC.

The chain couples TRBV25-1 to TRBJ1-1, with D uncertain. Germline lookup yields CDR1 MGHDK and CDR2 SYGVNS. CDR3 size: 13 residues. Trimming took off 8 bases at V and 7 bases at J, with 17 bases between the two ends. The CDR3 DNA reads TGTGCCAGCCACGGCGGGCTCCTTTATGAAGCTTTCTTT. Its translation is CASHGGLLYEAFF.

This clone was seen a handful of times. The chain combines TRBV29-1 with TRBJ1-4; possibly TRBD1 for D (5 bases). The CDR3 has 16 residues. The V end lost 2 bases, the J end lost 0 bases, and 13 bases lay between the germline ends. In germline, CDR1 is SQVTM, CDR2 ANQGSEA. The CDR3 region is CSVEWGTGATNEKLFF. The CDR3 nucleotides read TGCAGCGTTGAATGGGGGACGGGAGCAACTAATGAAAAACTGTTTTTT. Full variable domain (remainder filled in from reference TRBV29-1 and TRBJ1-4): SAVISQKPSRDICQRGTSLTIQCQVDSQVTMMFWYRQQPGQSLTLIATANQGSEATYESGFVIDKFPISRPNLTFSTLTVSNMSPEDSSIYLCSVEWGTGATNEKLFFGSGTQLSVL.

The chain uses TRBV28 and TRBJ1-6, with TRBD1 matching 8 bases. The CDR3 runs to 15 residues. CDR1 and CDR2 from the germline V gene are MDHEN and SYDVKM. After removal of 2 bases from V and 9 bases from J, the junction contained 6 bases not matched to a gene. The chain's CDR3 is CASSLTGQGTSPLHF. The CDR3 region has the DNA TGTGCCAGCAGTTTAACTGGACAGGGAACTTCACCCCTCCACTTT.

The chain recombines TRBV27 with TRBJ1-1; D might be TRBD1 (5 bases). This CDR3 has 13 residues. CDR1 is MNHEY and CDR2 is SMNVEV in the germline V gene (reference sequence). Trimming left V 4 bases short and J 8 bases short, with 14 bases between. CDR3 protein: CASSYTGDSEAFF. The CDR3 nucleotides are TGTGCCAGCAGTTACACCGGAGACAGCGAAGCTTTCTTT.